This is a list of T cell receptor beta chains from one sample in a study of blood T cell repertoires in COVID-19. TCRdb keeps only in-frame clones here, not all; method: immunoSEQ multiplex PCR. The sample consists of roughly 200,000 clones, roughly 89% of them appearing once. The specimen was peripheral blood. These receptor sequences come from a man between 50 and 59 years old with acute or convalescent COVID-19. Both conserved end residues are trimmed from each CDR3.

V	J	CDR3
TRBV7-2	TRBJ2-3	ASSLEILASGRTDTQY
TRBV5-1	TRBJ1-1	ASSLGRENTEAF
TRBV4-1	TRBJ2-5	ASSPRVDQETQY
TRBV18	TRBJ2-3	ASSPTSTDTQY
TRBV18	TRBJ2-2	ASSPPQSPGELF
TRBV4-1	TRBJ2-3	ASSTRDFTDTQY
TRBV2	TRBJ2-5	ASITLLAGGRETQY
TRBV28	TRBJ2-7	ASRQSGGPYEQY
TRBV11-1	TRBJ1-3	ASSSGLPTSGNTIY
TRBV10-3	TRBJ2-3	AIREGAVPDTQY
TRBV7-9	TRBJ2-7	ASSSLEAAYEQY
TRBV27	TRBJ2-3	ASKLASTDTQY
TRBV7-9	TRBJ2-7	ASSLSSGSYEQY
TRBV20-1	TRBJ1-1	SASERSNTEAF
TRBV7-2	TRBJ2-5	ASSLDSLRETQY
TRBV27	TRBJ2-2	ASSLRGTGELF
TRBV20-1	TRBJ2-1	SASVRGRNEQF
TRBV6-5	TRBJ2-1	ATTSLAAYNEQF
TRBV18	TRBJ1-6	ASSPRGLGNSPLH
TRBV18	TRBJ1-3	ASSPRESGDGNTIY
TRBV28	TRBJ2-7	ASSVDRDRATYEQY
TRBV9	TRBJ2-5	ASSVGGTTQETQY
TRBV11-2	TRBJ1-3	ASSSYRRWSSGNTIY
TRBV3-1/TRBV3-2	TRBJ2-1	ASSQVPTGEREQF
TRBV5-5	TRBJ2-1	ASSLVPQGAYNEQF
TRBV14	TRBJ2-7	ASSATGTGYYEQY
TRBV5-6	TRBJ1-1	ASRSGVLNTEAF
TRBV29-1	TRBJ1-3	SVSRENTIY
TRBV12-3/TRBV12-4	TRBJ1-5	ASRGRNQPQH
TRBV2	TRBJ1-2	ASSFRGNGYT
TRBV25-1	TRBJ1-1	ASPTIRTEAF
TRBV28	TRBJ2-5	ASRSLGTSGPQYQETQY
TRBV7-9	TRBJ1-1	ASSQDRGFTEAF
TRBV6-5	TRBJ2-3	ASRDSRFFPDTQY
TRBV7-2	TRBJ2-2	ASSLGGGQGVTGELF
TRBV5-1	TRBJ2-5	ASSQGQGKETQY
TRBV2	TRBJ1-6	ASARRGRGNSPLH
TRBV27	TRBJ1-4	ASSLTGLREKLF
TRBV28	TRBJ1-1	ASRFSSDYTEAF
TRBV4-1	TRBJ2-2	ASSHLGGGGNTGELF
TRBV2	TRBJ1-1	ASSEGRILNTEAF
TRBV28	TRBJ2-2	ASSRLNPGELF
TRBV29-1	TRBJ2-5	SVEDSVETQY
TRBV6-5	TRBJ1-2	ASSPGQGNYGYT
TRBV6-7	TRBJ2-7	ASPSPGLSREGSFYEQY
TRBV9	TRBJ1-2	ASSVGADTGVYGYT
TRBV5-8	TRBJ2-2	ASRLGGGTGELF
TRBV10-2	TRBJ2-3	ASSEEITDTQY
TRBV25-1	TRBJ1-1	ASSELGAGQGTEAF
TRBV28	TRBJ2-5	ASSFRGTSGSAQETQY
TRBV13	TRBJ2-2	ASRRLAGRWELF
TRBV25-1	TRBJ2-2	ASSEQGLVPGELF
TRBV19	TRBJ1-1	ASASGGVTQAF
TRBV6-6	TRBJ2-5	ASSPARLAGNGETQY
TRBV19	TRBJ1-3	ASSGLRFSGNTIY
TRBV30	TRBJ2-2	ACTDRGQWTGELF
TRBV28	TRBJ1-1	ASSSPETGNTEAF
TRBV18	TRBJ1-2	ASSPRAEPYGYT
TRBV6-6	TRBJ1-1	ASSYPTGEATEAF
TRBV5-1	TRBJ2-3	ASSFPTSGGVVDTQY